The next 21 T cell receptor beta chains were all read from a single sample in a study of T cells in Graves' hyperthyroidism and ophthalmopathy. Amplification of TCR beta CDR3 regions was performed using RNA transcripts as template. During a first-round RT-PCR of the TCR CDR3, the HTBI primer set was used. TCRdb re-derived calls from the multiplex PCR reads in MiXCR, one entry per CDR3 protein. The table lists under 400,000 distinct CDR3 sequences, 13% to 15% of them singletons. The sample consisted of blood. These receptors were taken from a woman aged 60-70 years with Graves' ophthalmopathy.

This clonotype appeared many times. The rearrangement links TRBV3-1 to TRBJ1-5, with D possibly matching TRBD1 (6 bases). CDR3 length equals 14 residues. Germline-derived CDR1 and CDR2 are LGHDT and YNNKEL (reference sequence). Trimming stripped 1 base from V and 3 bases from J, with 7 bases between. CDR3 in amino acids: CASSQAGDNQPQHF. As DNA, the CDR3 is TGTGCCAGCAGCCAAGCAGGGGACAATCAGCCCCAGCATTTT. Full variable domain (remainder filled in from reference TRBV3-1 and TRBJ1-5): DTAVSQTPKYLVTQMGNDKSIKCEQNLGHDTMYWYKQDSKKFLKIMFSYNNKELIINETVPNRFSPKSPDKAHLNLHINSLELGDSAVYFCASSQAGDNQPQHFGDGTRLSIL.

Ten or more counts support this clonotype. The CDR3 sequence is CASSLATGPEQFF. The CDR3 DNA sequence: TGCGCCAGCAGCTTGGCGACAGGGCCTGAGCAGTTCTTC. The chain recombines TRBV5-1 with TRBJ2-1, with TRBD1 matching 7 bases. V lost 0 bases to trimming and J lost 9 bases; unmatched junction nucleotides: 3. Per germline, CDR1 SGHRS and CDR2 YFSETQ. The CDR3 loop spans 13 amino acids. Full variable domain (remainder filled in from reference TRBV5-1 and TRBJ2-1): KAGVTQTPRYLIKTRGQQVTLSCSPISGHRSVSWYQQTPGQGLQFLFEYFSETQRNKGNFPGRFSGRQFSNSRSEMNVSTLELGDSALYLCASSLATGPEQFFGPGTRLTVL.

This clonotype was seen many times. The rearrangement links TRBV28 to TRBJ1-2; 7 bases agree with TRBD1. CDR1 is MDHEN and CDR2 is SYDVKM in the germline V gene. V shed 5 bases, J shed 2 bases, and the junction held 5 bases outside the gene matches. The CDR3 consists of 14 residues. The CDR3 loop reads CASSGQEKNYGYTF. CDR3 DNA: TGTGCCAGCAGTGGACAGGAGAAGAACTATGGCTACACCTTC.

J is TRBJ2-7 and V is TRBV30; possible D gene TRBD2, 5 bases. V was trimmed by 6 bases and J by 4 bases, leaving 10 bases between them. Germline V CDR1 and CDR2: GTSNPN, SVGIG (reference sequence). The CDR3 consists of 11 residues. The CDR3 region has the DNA TGTGCCTGTTCCCAGCGGTACGAGCAGTACTTC. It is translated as CACSQRYEQYF.

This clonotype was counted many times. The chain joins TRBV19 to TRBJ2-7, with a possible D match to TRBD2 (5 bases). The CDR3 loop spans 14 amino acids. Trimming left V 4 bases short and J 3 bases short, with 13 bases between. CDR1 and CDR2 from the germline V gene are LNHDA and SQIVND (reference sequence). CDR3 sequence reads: CASSTWETGYEQYF. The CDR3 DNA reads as TGTGCCAGTAGTACTTGGGAGACTGGCTACGAGCAGTACTTC.

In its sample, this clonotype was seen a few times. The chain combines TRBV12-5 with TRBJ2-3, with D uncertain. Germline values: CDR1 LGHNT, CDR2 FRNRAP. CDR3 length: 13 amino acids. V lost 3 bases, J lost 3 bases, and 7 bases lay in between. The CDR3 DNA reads TGTGCTAGTGGTTTTTTTGGGACAGATACGCAGTATTTT. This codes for CASGFFGTDTQYF. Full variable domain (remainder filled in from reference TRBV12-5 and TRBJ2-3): DARVTQTPRHKVTEMGQEVTMRCQPILGHNTVFWYRQTMMQGLELLAYFRNRAPLDDSGMPKDRFSAEMPDATLATLKIQPSEPRDSAVYFCASGFFGTDTQYFGPGTRLTVL.

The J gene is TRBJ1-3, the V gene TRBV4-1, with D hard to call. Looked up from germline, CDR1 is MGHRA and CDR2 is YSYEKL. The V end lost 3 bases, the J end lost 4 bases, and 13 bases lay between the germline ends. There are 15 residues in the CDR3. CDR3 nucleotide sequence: TGCGCCAGCAGCCAGACTAGTCGTCCGGGAAACACCATATATTTT. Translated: CASSQTSRPGNTIYF.

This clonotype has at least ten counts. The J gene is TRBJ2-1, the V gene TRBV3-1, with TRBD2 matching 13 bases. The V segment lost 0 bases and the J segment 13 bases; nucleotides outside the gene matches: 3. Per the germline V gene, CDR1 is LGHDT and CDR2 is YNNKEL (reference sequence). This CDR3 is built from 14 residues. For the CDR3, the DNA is TGTGCCAGCAGCCAAGAGGGGGGACTAGCGGGACAGTTCTTC. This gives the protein CASSQEGGLAGQFF.

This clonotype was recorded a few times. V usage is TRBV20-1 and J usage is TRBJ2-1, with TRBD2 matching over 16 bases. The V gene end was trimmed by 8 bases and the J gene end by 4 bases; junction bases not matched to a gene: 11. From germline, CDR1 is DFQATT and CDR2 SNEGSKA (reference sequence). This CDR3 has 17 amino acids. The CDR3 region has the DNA TGCAGTTTACCCGGGACTAGCGGGAGGGGGAGTTACAATGAGCAGTTCTTC. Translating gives CSLPGTSGRGSYNEQFF.

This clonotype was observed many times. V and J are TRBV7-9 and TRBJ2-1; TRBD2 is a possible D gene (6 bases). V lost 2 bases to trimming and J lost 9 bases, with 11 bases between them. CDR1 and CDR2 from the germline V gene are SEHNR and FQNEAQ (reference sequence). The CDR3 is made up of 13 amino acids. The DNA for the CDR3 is TGTGCCAGCAGCTTACCCCGGGAGATTGAGCAGTTCTTC. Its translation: CASSLPREIEQFF.

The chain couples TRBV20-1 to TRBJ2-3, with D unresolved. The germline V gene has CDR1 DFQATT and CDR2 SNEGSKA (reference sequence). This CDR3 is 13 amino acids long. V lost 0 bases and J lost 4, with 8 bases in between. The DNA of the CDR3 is TGCAGTGCTAGAGAAGGCGCAGCAGATACGCAGTATTTT. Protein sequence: CSAREGAADTQYF.

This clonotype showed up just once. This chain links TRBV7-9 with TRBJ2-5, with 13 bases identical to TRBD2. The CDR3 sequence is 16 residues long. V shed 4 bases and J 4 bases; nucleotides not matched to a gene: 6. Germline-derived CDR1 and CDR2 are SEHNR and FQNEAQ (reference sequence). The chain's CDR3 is CASSSGTSGTGETQYF. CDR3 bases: TGTGCCAGCAGCTCGGGGACTAGCGGGACGGGAGAGACCCAGTACTTC. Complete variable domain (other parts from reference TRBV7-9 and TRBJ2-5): DTGVSQNPRHKITKRGQNVTFRCDPISEHNRLYWYRQTLGQGPEFLTYFQNEAQLEKSRLLSDRFSAERPKGSFSTLEIQRTEQGDSAMYLCASSSGTSGTGETQYFGPGTRLLVL.

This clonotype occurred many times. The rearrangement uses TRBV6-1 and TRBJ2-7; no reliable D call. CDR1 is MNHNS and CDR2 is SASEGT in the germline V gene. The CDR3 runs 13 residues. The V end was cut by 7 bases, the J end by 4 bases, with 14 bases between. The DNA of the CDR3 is TGTGCCAGCACCGTAAGCCGGGTTTACGAGCAGTACTTC. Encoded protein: CASTVSRVYEQYF.

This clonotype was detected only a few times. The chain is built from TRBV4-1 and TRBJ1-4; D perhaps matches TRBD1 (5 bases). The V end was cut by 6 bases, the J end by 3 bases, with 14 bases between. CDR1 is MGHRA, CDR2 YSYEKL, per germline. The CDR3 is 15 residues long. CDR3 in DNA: TGCGCCAGCAGTCGGGCGCGGGACTCTAATGAAAAACTGTTTTTT. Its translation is CASSRARDSNEKLFF.

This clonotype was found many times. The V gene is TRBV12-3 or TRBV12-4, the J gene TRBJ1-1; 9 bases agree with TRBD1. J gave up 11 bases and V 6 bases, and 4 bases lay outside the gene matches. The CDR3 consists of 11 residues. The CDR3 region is CASSRTGEAFF. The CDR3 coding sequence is TGTGCCAGCAGCCGGACAGGGGAGGCTTTCTTT.

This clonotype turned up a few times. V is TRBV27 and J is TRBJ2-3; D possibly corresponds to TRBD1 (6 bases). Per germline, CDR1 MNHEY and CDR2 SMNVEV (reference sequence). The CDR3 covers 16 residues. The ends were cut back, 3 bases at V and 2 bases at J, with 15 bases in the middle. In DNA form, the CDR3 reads TGTGCCAGCAGTTTGTCCAACCCAGGGGACACAGATACGCAGTATTTT. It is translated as CASSLSNPGDTDTQYF.

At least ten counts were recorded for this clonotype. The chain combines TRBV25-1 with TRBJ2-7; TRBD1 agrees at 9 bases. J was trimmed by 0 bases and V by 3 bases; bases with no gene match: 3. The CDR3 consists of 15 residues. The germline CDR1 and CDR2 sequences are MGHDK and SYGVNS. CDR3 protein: CASSDPGQGSYEQYF. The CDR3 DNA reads TGTGCCAGCAGTGACCCGGGACAGGGCTCCTACGAGCAGTACTTC.

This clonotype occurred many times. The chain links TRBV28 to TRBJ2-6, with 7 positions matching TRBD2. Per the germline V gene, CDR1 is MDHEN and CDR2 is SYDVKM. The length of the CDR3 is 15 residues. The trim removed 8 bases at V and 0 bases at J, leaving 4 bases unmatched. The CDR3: CASGGGTSGANVLTF. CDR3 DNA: TGTGCCAGCGGGGGAGGGACCTCTGGGGCCAACGTCCTGACTTTC.

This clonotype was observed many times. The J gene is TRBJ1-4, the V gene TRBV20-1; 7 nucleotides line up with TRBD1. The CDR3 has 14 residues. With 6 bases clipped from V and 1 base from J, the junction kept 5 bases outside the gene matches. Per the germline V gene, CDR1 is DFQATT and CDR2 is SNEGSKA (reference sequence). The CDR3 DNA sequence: TGCAGTGCCCCAACAGGGGTAACTAATGAAAAACTGTTTTTT. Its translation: CSAPTGVTNEKLFF.

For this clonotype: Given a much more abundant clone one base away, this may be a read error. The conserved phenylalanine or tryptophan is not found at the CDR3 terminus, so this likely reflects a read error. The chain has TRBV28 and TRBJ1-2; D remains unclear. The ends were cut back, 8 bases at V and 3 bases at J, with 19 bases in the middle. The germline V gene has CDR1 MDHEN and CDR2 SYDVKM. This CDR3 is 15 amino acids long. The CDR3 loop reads CASVPGERLYYGYTS. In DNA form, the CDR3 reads TGTGCCAGCGTACCGGGAGAGAGGCTTTACTATGGCTACACCTCC.

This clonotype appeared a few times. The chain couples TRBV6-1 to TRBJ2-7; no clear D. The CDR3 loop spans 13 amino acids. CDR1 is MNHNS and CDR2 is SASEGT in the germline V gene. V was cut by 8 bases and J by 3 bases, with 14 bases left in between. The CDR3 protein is CASFGRTFYEQYF. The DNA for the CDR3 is TGTGCCAGCTTTGGTCGAACGTTCTACGAGCAGTACTTC.